This T cell receptor beta chain came from a study of control samples from healthy donors and cancer patients. The CDR3 spans 15 residues. V lost 7 bases, J lost 6 bases, and 8 bases stayed unmatched. The germline V gene has CDR1 MNHEY and CDR2 SMNVEV (reference sequence). Generated by immunoSEQ multiplex PCR, the TCRdb table keeps only in-frame clones and is missing some. The profile shows about 160,000 clones, about 87% of them singletons. Source material: blood. The source is a man aged 25-45 years in good health. The rearrangement joins TRBV27 to TRBJ2-1; 11 positions agree with TRBD2. In DNA, the CDR3 is TGTGCCAGCACCTTGCTAGCGGGAGGATTCAATGAGCAGTTCTTC. This sequence encodes CASTLLAGGFNEQFF.